This T cell receptor beta chain derives from a study of blood T cell repertoires in COVID-19. In the study overall: The study drew acute and convalescent COVID-19 samples from the United States, Italy and Spain.

The CDR3 consists of 16 residues. The V gene's germline CDR1 is SGHDN and CDR2 FVKESK. V shed 4 bases, J shed 8 bases, and the junction held 14 bases outside the gene matches. The data were produced by immunoSEQ multiplex PCR, yet TCRdb's version contains in-frame clones alone and is incomplete. This sample has about 160,000 clones, with about four fifths found just once. The count of this clone is one. J is TRBJ2-1 and V is TRBV14; 7 bases fit TRBD1. This receptor was identified in an older woman with COVID-19, enrolled during active disease. The sample taken for sequencing was peripheral blood. The CDR3 DNA reads TGTGCCAGCAGCCCAAGACAGGGTGAAGGCTGGCATGAGCAGTTCTTC. Its translation is CASSPRQGEGWHEQFF.